The 17 T cell receptor beta chains given below trace back to one sample, sequenced in a study of CD8 T cells in Susac syndrome. The RNA input was roughly 0.45 to 1 ug, and it was reverse transcribed with random hexamers. TCRdb recomputed calls from the immunoSEQ multiplex PCR reads with MiXCR, one row per CDR3 protein. The repertoire consists of about 150,000 distinct CDR3 sequences, with roughly 95% occurring once and the leading ten covering over 0.1%. Sequencing was done on a sample of CD4+ T cells from PBMCs. These receptors originate from a human donor with multiple sclerosis.

This clonotype was seen just once. The V call is TRBV20-1, the J call TRBJ1-5; D possibly corresponds to TRBD1 (6 bases). From germline, CDR1 is DFQATT and CDR2 SNEGSKA (reference sequence). Trimming removed 7 bases at V and 8 bases at J, with 18 bases between. The CDR3 has 13 amino acids. CDR3 sequence: CSVRGIGDKPQHF. As DNA, the CDR3 is TGCAGTGTCCGGGGGATTGGGGACAAGCCCCAGCATTTT.

The chain joins TRBV29-1 to TRBJ1-5, with 10 bases fitting TRBD1. The J segment lost 4 bases and the V segment lost 4 bases, leaving 1 base of the junction unmatched. This CDR3 has 13 amino acids. The V gene's germline CDR1 is SQVTM and CDR2 ANQGSEA. This CDR3 reads CSVGTGGNQPQHF. The CDR3 DNA reads as TGCAGCGTTGGGACAGGGGGGAATCAGCCCCAGCATTTT. Full variable domain (rest looked up from reference TRBV29-1 and TRBJ1-5): SAVISQKPSRDICQRGTSLTIQCQVDSQVTMMFWYRQQPGQSLTLIATANQGSEATYESGFVIDKFPISRPNLTFSTLTVSNMSPEDSSIYLCSVGTGGNQPQHFGDGTRLSIL.

This clonotype was seen only once. This sequence joins TRBV20-1 and TRBJ2-7, with 9 positions matching TRBD2. The CDR3 runs to 15 residues. The V gene's germline CDR1 is DFQATT and CDR2 SNEGSKA (reference sequence). V shed 6 bases and J 5 bases; nucleotides not matched to a gene: 14. In DNA, the CDR3 is TGCAGTGCGTTCGCTGGCGGGGGGGCCTTAAACGAGCAGTACTTC. It is translated as CSAFAGGGALNEQYF.

This clonotype was seen a handful of times. The chain has TRBV27 and TRBJ2-5, with 11 bases that match TRBD1. Per germline, CDR1 MNHEY and CDR2 SMNVEV (reference sequence). The trim removed 2 bases at V and 4 bases at J, leaving 0 bases unmatched. The CDR3 totals 14 residues. The CDR3 nucleotides read TGTGCCAGCAGTTTAGGGACAGGGGGAGAGACCCAGTACTTC. Protein product: CASSLGTGGETQYF.

The chain employs TRBV12-3 or TRBV12-4 and TRBJ1-1; perhaps TRBD1 as D (5 bases). V lost 5 bases, J lost 2 bases, and 12 bases lay in between. The CDR3 covers 14 residues. Here the CDR3 reads CASSDHGGNTEAFF. As DNA, the CDR3 is TGTGCCAGCAGTGACCACGGGGGAAACACTGAAGCTTTCTTT.

This clonotype came up once. V usage is TRBV7-7 and J usage is TRBJ2-3; D gene uncertain. The V gene lost 3 bases and the J gene lost 4 bases, with 11 bases spanning the gap. Germline V gives CDR1 SSHAT, CDR2 FNYEAQ (reference sequence). The CDR3 extends over 14 amino acids. This CDR3 is CASSLGRRADTQYF. The CDR3, as DNA: TGTGCCAGCAGCTTGGGCCGACGGGCAGATACGCAGTATTTT.

The chain is built from TRBV5-1 and TRBJ2-5; D is undetermined. Between the trimmed V and J ends, which lost 0 bases and 9 bases, there was a span of 12 bases. Germline CDR1 is SGHRS and CDR2 is YFSETQ. The CDR3 has 13 amino acids. This CDR3 is CASSLGQVEAQYF. The CDR3 DNA reads as TGCGCCAGCAGCTTGGGGCAGGTCGAAGCCCAGTACTTC.

In this sample, this clonotype turned up once. The J gene is TRBJ2-6, the V gene TRBV29-1; D unclear. Germline CDR1 and CDR2: SQVTM and ANQGSEA. Deletions cut 6 bases from V and 1 base from J, with 7 bases between. This CDR3 spans 13 amino acids. CDR3 bases: TGCAGCGTCTCTGAATCTGGGGCCAACGTCCTGACTTTC. It yields the protein CSVSESGANVLTF.

The chain links TRBV2 to TRBJ2-7; no definite D call. V lost 5 bases, J lost 2 bases, and 10 bases lay in between. The germline V gene encodes CDR1 SNHLY and CDR2 FYNNEI. This CDR3 has 13 residues. CDR3 sequence reads: CASSQDGTYEQYF. The CDR3 DNA sequence: TGTGCCAGCAGTCAAGACGGTACCTACGAGCAGTACTTC.

The chain has TRBV7-2 and TRBJ1-6; perhaps TRBD1 as D (6 bases). Germline CDR1 reads SGHTA; CDR2 reads FQGNSA. The ends were cut back, 6 bases at V and 10 bases at J, with 16 bases in the middle. The CDR3 is made up of 14 amino acids. This CDR3 is CASRTGQYRSPLHF. In DNA form, the CDR3 reads TGTGCCAGCAGAACTGGACAGTATCGGTCACCCCTCCACTTT.

The chain carries TRBV20-1 and TRBJ2-7, with TRBD1 matching 11 bases. The V gene end was trimmed by 6 bases and the J gene end by 9 bases; junction bases not matched to a gene: 16. The CDR3 spans 15 residues. Germline values: CDR1 DFQATT, CDR2 SNEGSKA (reference sequence). CDR3 in DNA: TGCAGTGCCGACACGACCGGGACAGGGGGGAGATTGCAGTACTTC. Residues: CSADTTGTGGRLQYF.

The chain couples TRBV5-1 to TRBJ2-7; TRBD2 aligns across 8 bases. The germline gives CDR1 SGHRS, CDR2 YFSETQ. V lost 4 bases, J lost 4 bases, and 4 bases stayed unmatched. The CDR3 runs 13 residues. The CDR3 nucleotides are TGCGCCAGCAGCCAGCGGGAGACATACGAGCAGTACTTC. Encoded protein: CASSQRETYEQYF.

V is TRBV29-1 and J is TRBJ2-1; D not resolved. The CDR3 covers 10 residues. V was clipped by 2 bases and J by 8 bases, with 4 bases between them. In germline, CDR1 is SQVTM, CDR2 ANQGSEA. The CDR3 loop is CSVENYEQFF. As DNA, the CDR3 is TGCAGCGTTGAAAATTATGAGCAGTTCTTC.

The chain combines TRBV27 with TRBJ1-1, with a possible D match to TRBD1 (5 bases). With 3 bases removed from V and 4 bases from J, the gap between germline ends came to 12 bases. Germline V gives CDR1 MNHEY, CDR2 SMNVEV (reference sequence). This CDR3 has 14 amino acids. The CDR3 DNA sequence: TGTGCCAGCAGTTTTAAGGAGGGGATCACTGAAGCTTTCTTT. It encodes CASSFKEGITEAFF.

V and J are TRBV18 and TRBJ1-6; D not resolved. The germline CDR1 and CDR2 sequences are KGHSH and LQKENI. The ends were cut back, 4 bases at V and 3 bases at J, with 10 bases in the middle. The CDR3 covers 15 residues. DNA of the CDR3: TGTGCCAGCTCACTACAAGGCCGCTATAATTCACCCCTCCACTTT. This gives the protein CASSLQGRYNSPLHF.

This clonotype appeared a single time. The V call is TRBV6-2 or TRBV6-3, the J call TRBJ2-3; D ambiguous. Germline assignment: CDR1 MNHEY and CDR2 SVGEGT. CDR3 length: 15 residues. Between the trimmed V and J ends, which lost 4 bases and 7 bases, there was a span of 18 bases. The CDR3: CASSSPTIEKNTQYF. Here the CDR3 DNA reads TGTGCCAGCAGTTCCCCGACAATAGAGAAGAATACGCAGTATTTT.

The rearrangement joins TRBV13 to TRBJ2-2; 8 nucleotides agree with TRBD1. The CDR3 is 15 residues long. Trimming cost V 4 bases and J 4 bases; bases outside gene matches: 5. CDR1 PRHDT and CDR2 FYEKMQ come from the germline V gene (reference sequence). The CDR3 nucleotides read TGTGCCAGCAGCTCTCAGGGGGCGCGCACCGGGGAGCTGTTTTTT. Encoded protein: CASSSQGARTGELFF.